Detailed here is one TCR beta chain. Its antigen is not identified. Germline loops: CDR1 DFQATT, CDR2 SNEGSKA (reference sequence). There are 13 residues in the CDR3. The entry originates in a study of blood T cells in healthy people across ages. Broader study findings: TCR beta diversity was tightly associated with the proportion of naive T cells.

A sample-barcoded 5' primer and a J-beta primer mix were used in a second PCR of roughly 6 to 11 cycles. TCRdb itself ran the 5' RACE reads through MiXCR, one entry per CDR3 protein. The sample records around 1,900,000 distinct CDR3 sequences, approximately 40% being singletons. The TCR comes from a human donor in good health. The specimen was blood. V and J are TRBV20-1 and TRBJ2-4; 9 bases fit TRBD1. The J call may be faulty, since TRBJ2-7 better matches the DNA end. CDR3: CSARDLTGGEQYF. The CDR3 DNA reads TGCAGTGCCCGAGACCTGACAGGGGGCGAGCAGTACTTC.